This T cell receptor beta chain was obtained from a study of regulatory T cells in long-lasting Graves disease. Study-wide results and caveats: Lower TCR diversity was seen in persistent Graves' patients than in newly diagnosed ones.

Time point described: newly diagnosed GD, antithyroid drugs for less than 3 months. RNA isolated from PBMCs was used to make the TCR library. V was cut by 1 base and J by 4 bases, with 10 bases left in between. CDR3 length: 14 amino acids. Investigators prepared the TCR beta libraries by applying iRepertoire HTBI primers and Arm-PCR of CDR3 regions. In TCRdb, the multiplex PCR reads were re-called with MiXCR into one record per CDR3 protein. The sample holds about 560,000 distinct CDR3 sequences, 15% to 20% seen once. The table lists this clonotype with a few counts. As yet, its antigen is unknown. The same data also contributed to another study, on T cells in Graves' hyperthyroidism and ophthalmopathy.

The receptor's source is a man between 18 and 29 years old with Graves disease. The V gene is TRBV12-3 or TRBV12-4, the J gene TRBJ1-2; a weak D match, TRBD1 (5 bases). The sequences come from peripheral blood mononuclear cells (PBMCs), collected at new diagnosis, from a patient treated with antithyroid drugs. The CDR3 reads CASSLGGRRYGYTF. The CDR3 nucleotides are TGTGCCAGCAGTTTAGGGGGACGCCGCTATGGCTACACCTTC.